Listed here are 32 T cell receptor beta chains from one sample, sequenced in a study of blood T cell repertoires in COVID-19. Profiling relied on immunoSEQ multiplex PCR, and the TCRdb table lists in-frame clones only, not all of them. Of 200,000 or so clones listed, about 87% are singletons. Source material: peripheral blood. Every receptor here comes from a man aged 55 to 70 with acute or convalescent COVID-19.

The rearrangement uses TRBV28 and TRBJ2-3, with 9 bases that match TRBD2. This CDR3 has 14 residues. The germline gives CDR1 MDHEN, CDR2 SYDVKM. V dropped 3 bases and J dropped 4; count of bases not matched to a gene: 2. The CDR3 region is CASSFAGGSDTQYF. The CDR3 DNA reads TGTGCCAGCAGTTTCGCGGGGGGGTCAGATACGCAGTATTTT.

The chain has TRBV4-2 and TRBJ2-3, with 9 bases that match TRBD2. This CDR3 contains 16 residues. V gave up 4 bases and J gave up 4 bases; unmatched junction bases: 9. Germline CDR1 LGHNA, CDR2 YNFKEQ. The CDR3 coding sequence is TGTGCCAGCAGCCTCCTCGTAGCGGGGGCCCCAGATACGCAGTATTTT. Protein: CASSLLVAGAPDTQYF.

J is TRBJ1-6 and V is TRBV6-5, with TRBD1 as a possible D gene (5 bases). Germline values: CDR1 MNHEY, CDR2 SVGAGI. The V gene lost 8 bases and the J gene lost 4 bases, with 15 bases spanning the gap. The CDR3 runs 15 residues. As DNA, the CDR3 is TGTGCCAGCGTCGAGGTGGCAGGGTATAATTCACCCCTCCACTTT. It is translated as CASVEVAGYNSPLHF.

The chain links TRBV2 to TRBJ1-1; TRBD1 matches at 8 bases. This CDR3 region has 14 residues. Losses at the gene ends were 10 bases for V and 0 bases for J; bases not matched to a gene: 7. Per the germline V gene, CDR1 is SNHLY and CDR2 is FYNNEI. The CDR3 region is CATRMGQVNTEAFF. The CDR3 coding sequence is TGTGCCACCAGAATGGGACAGGTGAACACTGAAGCTTTCTTT. Drawing the rest from reference TRBV2 and TRBJ1-1, the complete variable domain is EPEVTQTPSHQVTQMGQEVILRCVPISNHLYFYWYRQILGQKVEFLVSFYNNEISEKSEIFDDQFSVERPDGSNFTLKIRSTKLEDSAMYFCATRMGQVNTEAFFGQGTRLTVV.

The chain couples TRBV19 to TRBJ2-5, with 15 bases that match TRBD2. Losses at the gene ends were 3 bases for V and 1 base for J; bases not matched to a gene: 0. The CDR3 loop spans 16 amino acids. Germline CDR1 reads LNHDA; CDR2 reads SQIVND (reference sequence). This CDR3 reads CASSMGLAGGQETQYF. The CDR3 DNA follows: TGTGCCAGTAGTATGGGACTAGCGGGGGGCCAAGAGACCCAGTACTTC. The whole variable domain, remainder taken from reference TRBV19 and TRBJ2-5, is DGGITQSPKYLFRKEGQNVTLSCEQNLNHDAMYWYRQDPGQGLRLIYYSQIVNDFQKGDIAEGYSVSREKKESFPLTVTSAQKNPTAFYLCASSMGLAGGQETQYFGPGTRLLVL.

The V and J genes are TRBV12-3 or TRBV12-4 and TRBJ1-1; D remains ambiguous. The CDR3 extends over 11 amino acids. V lost 5 bases, J lost 10 bases, and 11 bases lay in between. The CDR3 coding sequence is TGTGCCAGCAGTACTGGGCCCGGAGCTTTCTTT. It translates to CASSTGPGAFF.

In the case of this clone: The junction shows a germline mismatch at one end, possibly a read error. V gene TRBV9 combines with J gene TRBJ2-1, with D uncertain. In germline, CDR1 is SGDLS, CDR2 YYNGEE. This CDR3 has 15 residues. The CDR3: CASSETVTPSTVILF. The CDR3 DNA is TGTGCCAGCAGTGAAACGGTCACCCCCTCAACGGTTATCCTCTTC.

The sample holds a few counts of this clone. The V call is TRBV6-5, the J call TRBJ1-1; 8 positions agree with TRBD1. Germline V lookup: CDR1 MNHEY, CDR2 SVGAGI. V trimming: 8 bases; J trimming: 6 bases; junction bases outside the gene matches: 8. The length of the CDR3 is 13 residues. The CDR3 is CASGSGGAAEAFF. The CDR3 DNA sequence: TGTGCCAGCGGCTCAGGGGGCGCCGCTGAAGCTTTCTTT.

The chain carries TRBV5-1 and TRBJ1-4; 7 bases fit TRBD1. The CDR3 extends over 15 amino acids. Germline loops: CDR1 SGHRS, CDR2 YFSETQ. Trimming cost V 5 bases and J 7 bases; bases outside gene matches: 11. The CDR3 region is CASRGEGARGEKLFF. Written as DNA, the CDR3 is TGCGCCAGCAGAGGCGAGGGGGCGCGGGGTGAAAAACTGTTTTTT.

This sequence joins TRBV7-2 and TRBJ1-4; a weak D match, TRBD1 (6 bases). V lost 3 bases and J 10 bases, leaving 9 bases between the germline ends. The V gene's germline CDR1 is SGHTA and CDR2 FQGNSA. The CDR3 spans 12 residues. The CDR3 sequence is CASSFGGAKLFF. CDR3 DNA: TGTGCCAGCAGCTTCGGGGGGGCAAAACTGTTTTTT.

This clone was seen just once. The chain employs TRBV7-2 and TRBJ1-1; a possible D gene is TRBD1 (5 bases). V lost 2 bases and J 9 bases, leaving 16 bases between the germline ends. CDR1 and CDR2 (germline): SGHTA, FQGNSA. The CDR3 is 14 residues long. The CDR3, as DNA: TGTGCCAGCAGCTTATCCGCGGACACGGGTCAAGCTTTCTTT. Residues: CASSLSADTGQAFF. Filled out from reference TRBV7-2 and TRBJ1-1, the complete variable domain reads GAGVSQSPSNKVTEKGKDVELRCDPISGHTALYWYRQSLGQGLEFLIYFQGNSAPDKSGLPSDRFSAERTGGSVSTLTIQRTQQEDSAVYLCASSLSADTGQAFFGQGTRLTVV.

The chain links TRBV5-8 to TRBJ2-1; perhaps TRBD2 as D (5 bases). The CDR3 has 15 residues. Germline V gives CDR1 SGHTS, CDR2 YDEGEE. Deletions cut 4 bases from V and 4 bases from J, with 15 bases between. The CDR3 spells CASSRSSGPYNEQFF. The CDR3 DNA reads as TGTGCCAGCAGCCGGTCCAGCGGCCCTTACAATGAGCAGTTCTTC.

The chain employs TRBV28 and TRBJ2-4; 8 positions match TRBD1. Trimming cost V 6 bases and J 0 bases; bases outside gene matches: 7. The CDR3 is made up of 16 amino acids. Germline assignment: CDR1 MDHEN and CDR2 SYDVKM. The CDR3 sequence is CASSLQGGLAKNIQYF. CDR3 sequence (DNA): TGTGCCAGCAGCTTACAGGGGGGTCTAGCCAAAAACATTCAGTACTTC.

This sequence joins TRBV28 and TRBJ1-2; 7 bases match TRBD1. CDR3 length: 13 amino acids. The germline gives CDR1 MDHEN, CDR2 SYDVKM. V shed 6 bases, J shed 7 bases, and the junction held 8 bases outside the gene matches. Written as DNA, the CDR3 is TGTGCCAGCAGGTTCAGGGGGACGGGTGGCTACACCTTC. Amino acids: CASRFRGTGGYTF.

This clone was seen only a few times. V usage is TRBV5-1 and J usage is TRBJ1-4, with a possible D match to TRBD1 (5 bases). The CDR3 extends over 14 amino acids. Trimming pared 3 bases from V and 1 base from J, leaving 7 bases between. Germline loops: CDR1 SGHRS, CDR2 YFSETQ. As DNA, the CDR3 is TGCGCCAGCAGCTCCAGGGTAACTAATGAAAAACTGTTTTTT. Protein: CASSSRVTNEKLFF.

This clone appeared a few times. The genes are TRBV9 and TRBJ2-1; 9 bases align to TRBD2. J gave up 2 bases and V 0 bases, and 9 bases lay outside the gene matches. The CDR3 contains 18 residues. In germline, CDR1 is SGDLS, CDR2 YYNGEE. CDR3 region: CASSVGGVAGVPYNEQFF. The CDR3 DNA is TGTGCCAGCAGCGTAGGGGGAGTAGCGGGGGTTCCCTACAATGAGCAGTTCTTC.

CDR3 nucleotides: TGTGCCAGCAGCCGATCGCGGGGGGCTAGGGAGCAGTACTTC. Translating gives CASSRSRGAREQYF. The gene calls are TRBV14 and TRBJ2-7, with 8 bases aligning to TRBD2. The CDR3 has 14 amino acids. Germline CDR1 is SGHDN and CDR2 is FVKESK. V shed 4 bases and J 7 bases; nucleotides not matched to a gene: 9.

CDR3 nucleotide sequence: TGTGCCAGCAGTTACGGTCCAGGGTGGGACAATCAGCCCCAGCATTTT. Protein: CASSYGPGWDNQPQHF. V and J are TRBV6-2 or TRBV6-3 and TRBJ1-5; the D gene is possibly TRBD1 (5 bases). The CDR3 runs to 16 residues. Germline lookup yields CDR1 MNHEY and CDR2 SVGEGT. Trimming stripped 2 bases from V and 3 bases from J, with 14 bases between.

The chain couples TRBV19 to TRBJ1-5, with 11 positions matching TRBD1. Germline V gene lookup returns CDR1 LNHDA and CDR2 SQIVND (reference sequence). The CDR3 has 18 residues. V shed 4 bases, J shed 2 bases, and the junction held 10 bases outside the gene matches. DNA for the CDR3: TGTGCCAGTAGTACTCGGACAGGGGGCACTGGGGGCAATCAGCCCCAGCATTTT. It is translated as CASSTRTGGTGGNQPQHF.

The chain uses TRBV3-1 (or the pseudogene TRBV3-2) and TRBJ2-1; perhaps TRBD2 as D (7 bases). Trimming stripped 7 bases from V and 4 bases from J, with 29 bases between. Germline CDR1 and CDR2: LGHDT and YNNKEL (reference sequence). The CDR3 is made up of 19 amino acids. Written as DNA, the CDR3 is TGTGCCAGCACTGAAAGGCCTAAATCGGGGGGCAGCGAATACAATGAGCAGTTCTTC. Its protein is CASTERPKSGGSEYNEQFF.

V and J are TRBV9 and TRBJ1-3; D is uncertain. The V gene's germline CDR1 is SGDLS and CDR2 YYNGEE. V was pared by 0 bases and J by 5 bases, with 6 bases between. The CDR3 consists of 13 residues. The CDR3 region has the DNA TGTGCCAGCAGCGTAGCTGAGCGAAACACCATATATTTT. Translated, it gives CASSVAERNTIYF.

This clone was recorded only once. The rearrangement joins TRBV23-1 to TRBJ2-7; D ambiguous. TRBV23-1 is given ORF status, its function remaining uncertain. The V end was cut by 7 bases, the J end by 0 bases, with 10 bases between. This CDR3 contains 13 residues. Here the CDR3 reads CASTRVNSYEQYF. CDR3 bases: TGCGCCAGCACTCGAGTCAACTCCTACGAGCAGTACTTC.

The V call is TRBV21-1, the J call TRBJ2-7; the table assigns TRBD1, which was not confirmed against the DNA. TRBV21-1 is a recognized pseudogene. The CDR3 loop spans 13 amino acids. The CDR3 spells CASSKVGLVEQYF. DNA for the CDR3: TGTGCCAGCAGCAAAGTGGGGCTGGTCGAGCAGTACTTC.

This clone is a singleton in its sample. In DNA form, the CDR3 reads TGTGCCAGCAGCACCGTCGGACAGGGTGCGAACACTGAAGCTTTCTTT. This encodes CASSTVGQGANTEAFF. This sequence joins TRBV7-3 and TRBJ1-1; 8 bases fit TRBD1. The CDR3 covers 16 residues. V dropped 5 bases and J dropped 1; count of bases not matched to a gene: 9. Germline CDR1 is SGHTA and CDR2 is FQGTGA.

J is TRBJ1-2 and V is TRBV12-3 or TRBV12-4, with D perhaps matching TRBD1 (6 bases). CDR3 size: 12 residues. Trimming removed 3 bases at V and 8 bases at J, with 10 bases between. The CDR3 DNA sequence: TGTGCCAGCAGTTTGCCCCAGGGGGGCTACACCTTC. The encoded protein is CASSLPQGGYTF.

This chain joins TRBV7-3 and TRBJ2-3; 16 bases are a match to TRBD2. The J segment lost 6 bases and the V segment lost 0 bases, leaving 9 bases of the junction unmatched. CDR3 length: 19 residues. The germline V gene has CDR1 SGHTA and CDR2 FQGTGA. The CDR3 nucleotides read TGTGCCAGCAGCTTAACCCCGGGACTAGCGGGGGGGTCGGTGGATACGCAGTATTTT. Protein sequence: CASSLTPGLAGGSVDTQYF.

This clone was seen just once. The chain couples TRBV7-9 to TRBJ2-4, with D possibly matching TRBD2 (5 bases). Trimming took 1 base from V and 4 from J, leaving 11 bases between them. Germline V gene data show CDR1 as SEHNR and CDR2 as FQNEAQ (reference sequence). The CDR3 consists of 15 residues. CDR3 nucleotide sequence: TGTGCCAGCAGCTTAGTTGGAGGACTTAAAAACATTCAGTACTTC. Its translation is CASSLVGGLKNIQYF.

The CDR3 DNA is TGTGCCAGCTCACCGGAGGATTCCGGGACCCAGTACTTC. It translates to CASSPEDSGTQYF. V and J are TRBV18 and TRBJ2-5, with a weak D call TRBD2 (5 bases). V dropped 3 bases and J dropped 7 bases, with 12 bases sitting between them. The V gene's germline CDR1 is KGHSH and CDR2 LQKENI. The CDR3 consists of 13 residues.

This clone was recorded a few times. The chain combines TRBV19 with TRBJ1-5; 8 nucleotides line up with TRBD1. J was trimmed by 1 base and V by 6 bases; bases with no gene match: 2. The CDR3 sequence is 14 residues long. Germline CDR1 reads LNHDA; CDR2 reads SQIVND (reference sequence). The CDR3 DNA sequence: TGTGCCAGTAGCGGGACAGGCAGCAATCAGCCCCAGCATTTT. It translates to CASSGTGSNQPQHF.

This clone showed up just once. This chain uses TRBV19 with TRBJ2-4; TRBD2 is a possible D gene (7 bases). In germline, CDR1 is LNHDA, CDR2 SQIVND (reference sequence). The CDR3 is 13 residues long. V lost 7 bases to trimming and J lost 7 bases, with 14 bases between them. CDR3 nucleotides: TGTGCCAGTACAAAAGGGGGGGTCAACATTCAGTACTTC. As protein: CASTKGGVNIQYF.

The CDR3 protein is CASSVYRDTGELFF. The CDR3, as DNA: TGTGCCAGCAGCGTCTACAGGGACACCGGGGAGCTGTTTTTT. This chain connects TRBV9 to TRBJ2-2; D is possibly TRBD1 (6 bases). There are 14 residues in the CDR3. Deletions cut 2 bases from V and 3 bases from J, with 8 bases between. Germline CDR1 is SGDLS and CDR2 is YYNGEE.

This clone was observed once. The CDR3 DNA follows: TGTGCCAGCAGCCGCATAACAGGGGGCCTTCTCGCAAACTATGGCTACACCTTC. Its protein product is CASSRITGGLLANYGYTF. The genes are TRBV13 and TRBJ1-2; 9 nucleotides line up with TRBD1. This CDR3 is built from 18 residues. Trimming cost V 5 bases and J 2 bases; bases outside gene matches: 15. Germline CDR1 and CDR2: PRHDT and FYEKMQ (reference sequence).